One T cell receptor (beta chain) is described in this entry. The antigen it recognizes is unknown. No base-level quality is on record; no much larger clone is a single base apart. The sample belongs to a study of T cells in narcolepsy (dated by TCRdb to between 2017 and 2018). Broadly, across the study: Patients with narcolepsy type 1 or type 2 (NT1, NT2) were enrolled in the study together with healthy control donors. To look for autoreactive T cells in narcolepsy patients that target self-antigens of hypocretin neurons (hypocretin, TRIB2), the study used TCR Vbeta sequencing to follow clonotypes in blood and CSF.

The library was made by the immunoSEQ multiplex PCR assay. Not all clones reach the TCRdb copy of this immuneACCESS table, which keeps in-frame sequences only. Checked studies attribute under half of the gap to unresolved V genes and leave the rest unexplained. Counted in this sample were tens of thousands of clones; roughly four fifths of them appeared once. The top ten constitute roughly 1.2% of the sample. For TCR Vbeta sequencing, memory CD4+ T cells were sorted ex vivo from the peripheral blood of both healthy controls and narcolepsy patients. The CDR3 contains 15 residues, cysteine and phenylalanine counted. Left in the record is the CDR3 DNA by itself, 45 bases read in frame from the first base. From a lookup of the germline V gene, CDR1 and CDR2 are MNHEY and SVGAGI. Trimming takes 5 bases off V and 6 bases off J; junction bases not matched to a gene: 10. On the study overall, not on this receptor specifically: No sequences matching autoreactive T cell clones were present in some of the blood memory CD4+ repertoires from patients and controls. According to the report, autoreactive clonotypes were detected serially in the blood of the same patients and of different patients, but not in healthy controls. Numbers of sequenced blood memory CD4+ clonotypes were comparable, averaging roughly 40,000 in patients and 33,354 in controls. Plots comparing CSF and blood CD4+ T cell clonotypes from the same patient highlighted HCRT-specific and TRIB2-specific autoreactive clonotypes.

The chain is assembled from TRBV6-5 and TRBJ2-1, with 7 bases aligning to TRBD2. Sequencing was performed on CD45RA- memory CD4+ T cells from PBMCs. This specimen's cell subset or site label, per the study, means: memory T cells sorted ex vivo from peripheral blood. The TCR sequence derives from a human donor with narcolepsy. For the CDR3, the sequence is CASSPTWGGANEQFF. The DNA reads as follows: TGTGCCAGCAGTCCCACCTGGGGAGGGGCCAATGAGCAGTTCTTC.